This TCR beta chain emerged from a study of cytomegalovirus exposure and HLA in healthy donors. Study overall: Inside one of the first data releases sat 85 million or so unique TCRs taken from HLA-typed donors. Notes on the study in general: Accurate prediction of HLA-A and HLA-B alleles (for most subjects) was reportedly achieved from TCR beta sequences. Among immune exposure information, only CMV serostatus was available. Segments of the TCR beta V type were, in most cases, productive about 87% or about 30% of the time in an earlier analysis.

The PCR contained 60 Vbeta and 13 Jbeta primers. The table came from immunoSEQ multiplex PCR; TCRdb's copy has only in-frame clones and leaves some out. The sample holds approximately 170,000 clones, roughly 74% seen once. CDR3 size: 16 residues. From germline, CDR1 is MNHEY and CDR2 SVGAGI. To note about this clone: Its antigen is not identified. At one end the junction does not follow the germline gene, possibly because of a read error.

The sequenced material came from PBMCs. This chain links TRBV6-5 with TRBJ1-2; possible D gene TRBD1, 5 bases. This clonotype was sampled from a male donor in good health and CMV-seronegative. The CDR3 coding sequence is TGTACCAGCAGTTACTCGGTTGGACATCGAAACTATGGCTACACCTTC. Its protein product is CTSSYSVGHRNYGYTF.